This is a list of T cell receptor beta chains from one sample in a study of T cell responses to AZD1222 COVID-19 vaccine. Clones were sequenced by immunoSEQ multiplex PCR, and TCRdb holds only the in-frame ones, with some missing. The repertoire holds 110,000 or so clones, with 85% to 90% as singletons. The sequenced sample was peripheral blood, obtained on day 0 of AZD1222 vaccination. Receptor source: an adult in good health. The CDR3 runs from the conserved cysteine through the conserved F or W. Each record gives: J gene, clone size, D gene, CDR3 length, V gene, CDR3 DNA, CDR3 protein. A D gene is named only where the DNA matches it firmly. The listing skips clone size in some rows; elsewhere it reads once, few, many or a size class.

TRBJ2-2 | once | NA | 15 | TRBV24-1 | TGTGCCACCAGTGAGTGGGGGTACAACACCGGGGAGCTGTTTTTT | CATSEWGYNTGELFF
TRBJ1-2 | NA | NA | 13 | TRBV2 | TGTGCCAGCGGAGGGACGGTTAACTATGGCTACACCTTC | CASGGTVNYGYTF
TRBJ1-2 | NA | NA | 14 | TRBV6-5 | TGTGCCAGCAGTAACGACCCACGAGACTATGGCTACACCTTC | CASSNDPRDYGYTF
TRBJ2-4 | once | TRBD1 | 16 | TRBV7-2 | TGTGCCAGCAGCTTTCCGGGACAGGGGAACCAAAACATTCAGTACTTC | CASSFPGQGNQNIQYF
TRBJ2-3 | NA | NA | 20 | TRBV21-1 | TGTGCCAGCAGCAAATGGAGGGAGCGACTGGGGACAGGGCGGACAGATACGCAGTATTTT | CASSKWRERLGTGRTDTQYF
TRBJ2-2 | few | TRBD2 | 17 | TRBV7-8 | TGTGCCAGCAGCTTAGCTAGACGGGGAGGGAGGTCCGGGGAGCTGTTTTTT | CASSLARRGGRSGELFF
TRBJ1-2 | NA | NA | 13 | TRBV28 | TGTGCCAGCAACCTCGGGGTCTCCTATGGCTACACCTTC | CASNLGVSYGYTF
TRBJ1-5 | NA | NA | 15 | TRBV7-2 | TGTGCCAGCAGCTTAGGGATGGGGCAGGGACAGCCCCAGCATTTT | CASSLGMGQGQPQHF
TRBJ1-1 | NA | NA | 15 | TRBV2 | TGTGCCAGCAGTGTGGGACAAACCATGAACACTGAAGCTTTCTTT | CASSVGQTMNTEAFF
TRBJ2-7 | NA | NA | 12 | TRBV11-3 | TGTGCCAGCAGCTTAGATCTAGGTGAGCAGTACTTC | CASSLDLGEQYF
TRBJ2-1 | NA | NA | 14 | TRBV15 | TGTGCCACCAGCCTACAGGGCCCCTACAATGAGCAGTTCTTC | CATSLQGPYNEQFF
TRBJ2-3 | NA | NA | 14 | TRBV7-2 | TGTGCCAGCAGCTTAGTGTCGACGCAGGATACGCAGTATTTT | CASSLVSTQDTQYF
TRBJ2-7 | NA | TRBD2 | 17 | TRBV7-8 | TGTGCCAGCAGCCCCACGTCACTAGCGGGGCTCTTCTACGAGCAGTACTTC | CASSPTSLAGLFYEQYF
TRBJ1-1 | NA | TRBD1 | 14 | TRBV7-2 | TGTGCCAGCAGCTCGGGACAGGCAAACACTGAAGCTTTCTTT | CASSSGQANTEAFF
TRBJ1-2 | NA | NA | 13 | TRBV7-9 | TGTGCCAGCAGCCCACAGGCGGTACGAGGCTACACCTTC | CASSPQAVRGYTF
TRBJ1-1 | NA | NA | 14 | TRBV11-2 | TGTGCCAGCAGCCAAATTCAAAGAAACACTGAAGCTTTCTTT | CASSQIQRNTEAFF
TRBJ2-1 | NA | TRBD2 | 15 | TRBV14 | TGTGCCAGCAGCCAGGGACTAGCGGGATCGTGGGAGCAGTTCTTC | CASSQGLAGSWEQFF
TRBJ2-7 | NA | NA | 15 | TRBV6-5 | TGTGCCAGCAGTCCCCGGGCCGCAAACTCCTACGAGCAGTACTTC | CASSPRAANSYEQYF
TRBJ2-1 | NA | TRBD2 | 16 | TRBV20-1 | TGCAGTGCCAGTTCCCCTCGAGCGGGAGGGGATAATGAGCAGTTCTTC | CSASSPRAGGDNEQFF
TRBJ1-5 | NA | NA | 14 | TRBV30 | TGTGCCTGGGGCCAGGGGACACGCAATCAGCCCCAGCATTTT | CAWGQGTRNQPQHF
TRBJ2-1 | once | TRBD1 | 16 | TRBV7-9 | TGTGCCAGCAGCCTTACCTCGGGACAGGGTTACAATGAGCAGTTCTTC | CASSLTSGQGYNEQFF
TRBJ2-5 | NA | TRBD2 | 14 | TRBV10-1 | TGCGCCAGCAGCCCGGGACTAGCGGAAGAGACCCAGTACTTC | CASSPGLAEETQYF
TRBJ2-1 | NA | TRBD2 | 12 | TRBV30 | TGTGCCTGGGTCAGCGGGAGGGGTGAGCAGTTCTTC | CAWVSGRGEQFF
TRBJ1-2 | NA | NA | 13 | TRBV2 | TGTGCCAGCAGCAGGGACAACGGATATGGCTACACCTTC | CASSRDNGYGYTF
TRBJ1-5 | NA | TRBD1 | 15 | TRBV19 | TGTGCCAGTAGGCCGGACAGGGGTCACAATCAGCCCCAGCATTTT | CASRPDRGHNQPQHF
TRBJ2-1 | NA | NA | 15 | TRBV5-1 | TGCGCCAGCAGCTTGATGCAAAGCTCCTACAATGAGCAGTTCTTC | CASSLMQSSYNEQFF
TRBJ2-3 | NA | TRBD2 | 16 | TRBV6-6 | TGTGCCAGCAGCCCTCTCGGCGGGAGCGGGACAGATACGCAGTATTTT | CASSPLGGSGTDTQYF
TRBJ1-1 | NA | NA | 14 | TRBV5-1 | TGCGCCAGCAGCCATAGCGGAACGGACAGCGGTGGCGTCTTT | CASSHSGTDSGGVF
TRBJ2-1 | few | NA | 13 | TRBV28 | TGTGCCACCCTAATACCGCAGGGGTATGAGCAGTTCTTC | CATLIPQGYEQFF
TRBJ2-2 | few | NA | 14 | TRBV7-9 | TGTGCCAGCAGGGACGCGGGATTCACCGGGGAGCTGTTTTTT | CASRDAGFTGELFF
TRBJ1-1 | NA | NA | 11 | TRBV18 | TGTGCCAGCTCACAGGACACTGAAGCTTTCTTT | CASSQDTEAFF
TRBJ2-7 | NA | NA | 15 | TRBV27 | TGTGCCAGCAGTACGCCGGGACGGAGCCTTTACGAGCAGTACTTC | CASSTPGRSLYEQYF
TRBJ1-1 | NA | TRBD1 | 17 | TRBV19 | TGTGCCAGCCAAACTCTCCGGGAGGGACAGGGAAGCACTGAAGCTTTCTTT | CASQTLREGQGSTEAFF
TRBJ2-6 | NA | NA | 16 | TRBV5-4 | TGTGCCAGCAGCTCCCCCAGGGAATCTGGGGCCAACGTCCTGACTTTC | CASSSPRESGANVLTF
TRBJ1-1 | NA | NA | 12 | TRBV29-1 | TGCAGCGCAGGGATCCGGAACACTGAAGCTTTCTTT | CSAGIRNTEAFF
TRBJ2-5 | NA | NA | 14 | TRBV11-3 | TGTGCCAGCAGCTTGACAAGTATGGAAGAGACCCAGTACTTC | CASSLTSMEETQYF
TRBJ2-1 | NA | NA | 15 | TRBV9 | TGTGCCAGCAGCCCAAGACTATTAGACTACAATGAGCAGTTCTTC | CASSPRLLDYNEQFF
TRBJ1-2 | NA | NA | 13 | TRBV28 | TGTGCCAGCAGGGGACGAGGCCCCTATGGCTACACCTTC | CASRGRGPYGYTF
TRBJ2-7 | NA | NA | 11 | TRBV3-1/TRBV3-2 | TGTGCCAGCAGCCTGAGCGGGCCCCTCACTTTC | CASSLSGPLTF
TRBJ2-3 | NA | TRBD2 | 17 | TRBV4-1 | TGCGCCAGCAGCCAAGAGACGGGGGGATACAGCACAGATACGCAGTATTTT | CASSQETGGYSTDTQYF
TRBJ1-2 | NA | NA | 14 | TRBV4-2 | TGTGCCAGCAGCCAAGAACAAAGGGAAAATGGCTACACCTTC | CASSQEQRENGYTF